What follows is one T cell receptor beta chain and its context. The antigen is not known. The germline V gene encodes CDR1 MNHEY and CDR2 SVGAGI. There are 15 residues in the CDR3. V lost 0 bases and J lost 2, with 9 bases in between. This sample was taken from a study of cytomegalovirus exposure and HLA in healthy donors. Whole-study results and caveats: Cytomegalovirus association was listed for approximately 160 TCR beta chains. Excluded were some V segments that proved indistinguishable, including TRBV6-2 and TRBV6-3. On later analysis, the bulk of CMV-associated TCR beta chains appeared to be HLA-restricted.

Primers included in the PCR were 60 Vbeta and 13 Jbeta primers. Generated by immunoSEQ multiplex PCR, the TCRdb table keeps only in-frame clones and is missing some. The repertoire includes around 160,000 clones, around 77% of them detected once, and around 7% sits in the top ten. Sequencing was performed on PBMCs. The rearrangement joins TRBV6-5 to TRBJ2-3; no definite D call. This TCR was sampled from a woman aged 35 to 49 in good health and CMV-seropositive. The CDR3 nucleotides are TGTGCCAGCAGTTACTCTTGGCTGAACACAGATACGCAGTATTTT. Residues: CASSYSWLNTDTQYF.